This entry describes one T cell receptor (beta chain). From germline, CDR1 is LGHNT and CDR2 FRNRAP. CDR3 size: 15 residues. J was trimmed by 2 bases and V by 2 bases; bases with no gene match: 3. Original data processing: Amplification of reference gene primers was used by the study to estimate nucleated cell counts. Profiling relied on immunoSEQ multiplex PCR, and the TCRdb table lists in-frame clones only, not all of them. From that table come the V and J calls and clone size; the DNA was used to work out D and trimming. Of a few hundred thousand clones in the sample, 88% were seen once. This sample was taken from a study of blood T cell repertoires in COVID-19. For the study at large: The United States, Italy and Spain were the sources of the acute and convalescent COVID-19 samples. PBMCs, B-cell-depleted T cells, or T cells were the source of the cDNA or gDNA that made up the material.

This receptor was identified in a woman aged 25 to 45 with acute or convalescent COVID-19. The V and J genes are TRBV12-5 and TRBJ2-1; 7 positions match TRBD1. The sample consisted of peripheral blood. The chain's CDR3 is CASGLLDRAYNEQFF. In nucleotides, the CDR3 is TGTGCTAGTGGTTTGCTAGACAGGGCCTACAATGAGCAGTTCTTC.